Shown below are 11 T cell receptor beta chains from a single sample sequenced in a study of blood T cell repertoires in COVID-19. Here immunoSEQ multiplex PCR was the method, and the copy in TCRdb shows in-frame clones only, minus some. This sample has 200,000 to 250,000 clones, with about 90% found just once. Input material: peripheral blood. The receptors derive from a man in his forties with active or convalescent COVID-19.

This chain joins TRBV19 and TRBJ1-1; D gene ambiguous. V lost 2 bases, J lost 8 bases, and 9 bases lay in between. The CDR3 length is 12 residues. Germline V gene lookup returns CDR1 LNHDA and CDR2 SQIVND (reference sequence). DNA for the CDR3: TGTGCCAGTAGTATATCGGGGAAAGAAGCTTTCTTT. Translation gives CASSISGKEAFF. Based on the CDR3 plus reference TRBV19 and TRBJ1-1, the full variable domain is DGGITQSPKYLFRKEGQNVTLSCEQNLNHDAMYWYRQDPGQGLRLIYYSQIVNDFQKGDIAEGYSVSREKKESFPLTVTSAQKNPTAFYLCASSISGKEAFFGQGTRLTVV.

The gene calls are TRBV2 and TRBJ1-1, with D possibly matching TRBD1 (5 bases). V was cut by 8 bases and J by 4 bases, with 11 bases left in between. Germline CDR1 SNHLY, CDR2 FYNNEI. The CDR3 contains 12 residues. The CDR3 here is CASPAGPTEAFF. CDR3 DNA: TGTGCCAGCCCCGCGGGGCCCACTGAAGCTTTCTTT.

The gene calls are TRBV27 and TRBJ1-1; D might be TRBD1 (6 bases). The CDR3 is 15 amino acids. V dropped 2 bases and J dropped 4 bases, with 14 bases sitting between them. The V gene's germline CDR1 is MNHEY and CDR2 SMNVEV (reference sequence). The CDR3 DNA reads as TGTGCCAGCAGTTTAATGAGGGGAGGGGGCACTGAAGCTTTCTTT. It codes for CASSLMRGGGTEAFF.

The genes are TRBV10-1 and TRBJ2-3; D ambiguous. This CDR3 has 14 residues. V lost 3 bases and J 4 bases, leaving 11 bases between the germline ends. Looked up from germline, CDR1 is WNHNN and CDR2 is SYGVQD (reference sequence). The CDR3 nucleotides are TGCGCCAGCAGTGACTCCACTACGGCAGATACGCAGTATTTT. Translating it yields CASSDSTTADTQYF.

Only one count was recorded for this clone. V and J are TRBV7-2 and TRBJ1-1, with D unresolved. CDR1 is SGHTA and CDR2 is FQGNSA in the germline V gene. This CDR3 is built from 16 residues. Deletions cut 5 bases from V and 8 bases from J, with 24 bases between. In nucleotides, the CDR3 is TGTGCCAGCAGCCCCGGCGGGGTAGCAGCGAAGAGGGAAGCTTTCTTT. Protein product: CASSPGGVAAKREAFF. The whole variable domain, filled in from reference TRBV7-2 and TRBJ1-1, reads GAGVSQSPSNKVTEKGKDVELRCDPISGHTALYWYRQSLGQGLEFLIYFQGNSAPDKSGLPSDRFSAERTGGSVSTLTIQRTQQEDSAVYLCASSPGGVAAKREAFFGQGTRLTVV.

The chain combines TRBV9 with TRBJ2-5; 7 nucleotides line up with TRBD1. Germline assignment: CDR1 SGDLS and CDR2 YYNGEE. The CDR3 has 16 residues. With V trimmed by 0 bases and J by 4 bases, 9 bases remained unmatched. Written as DNA, the CDR3 is TGTGCCAGCAGCGTAGGTCCCGGGACAGTGGGAGAGACCCAGTACTTC. It is translated as CASSVGPGTVGETQYF.

This clone came up a few times. The chain links TRBV12-3 or TRBV12-4 to TRBJ1-5; no clear D gene. V lost 5 bases to trimming and J lost 7 bases, with 12 bases between them. The CDR3 has 13 residues. For the CDR3, the DNA is TGTGCCAGCAGTATCAACATCGGGCAGCCCCAGCATTTT. Translating it yields CASSINIGQPQHF.

This clone showed up just a few times. The chain uses TRBV24-1 and TRBJ2-7; tentatively, D is TRBD2 (6 bases). The CDR3 runs 16 residues. The germline V gene has CDR1 KGHDR and CDR2 SFDVKD. V was shortened by 5 bases and J by 3 bases, with 19 bases between the two germline ends. CDR3 nucleotide sequence: TGTGCCACCAGTGCAATCCCCCGACTAGGTCGCTACGAGCAGTACTTC. Translating gives CATSAIPRLGRYEQYF.

The V and J genes are TRBV5-1 and TRBJ2-4, with 7 nucleotides matching TRBD1. V trimming: 3 bases; J trimming: 7 bases; junction bases outside the gene matches: 7. This CDR3 has 14 amino acids. CDR1 SGHRS and CDR2 YFSETQ come from the germline V gene. The CDR3 protein is CASSSSTGRNIQYF. The CDR3 bases are TGCGCCAGCAGCTCCTCGACAGGGCGGAACATTCAGTACTTC.

The chain joins TRBV5-1 to TRBJ2-7; TRBD2 aligns across 11 bases. Germline CDR1 and CDR2: SGHRS and YFSETQ. The V gene end was trimmed by 0 bases and the J gene end by 5 bases; junction bases not matched to a gene: 4. The CDR3 runs 15 residues. In nucleotides, the CDR3 is TGCGCCAGCAGCTTGGAAACTAGCGGGAGCAACGAGCAGTACTTC. Translating it yields CASSLETSGSNEQYF.

The J gene is TRBJ1-2, the V gene TRBV18, with TRBD1 identical over 7 bases. Germline V gives CDR1 KGHSH, CDR2 LQKENI. The CDR3 loop spans 15 amino acids. V trimming: 3 bases; J trimming: 1 base; junction bases outside the gene matches: 5. CDR3 nucleotides: TGTGCCAGCTCACCCCCCTGGGACAGTAACTATGGCTACACCTTC. As protein: CASSPPWDSNYGYTF. Filled out from reference TRBV18 and TRBJ1-2, the complete variable domain reads NAGVMQNPRHLVRRRGQEARLRCSPMKGHSHVYWYRQLPEEGLKFMVYLQKENIIDESGMPKERFSAEFPKEGPSILRIQQVVRGDSAAYFCASSPPWDSNYGYTFGSGTRLTVV.